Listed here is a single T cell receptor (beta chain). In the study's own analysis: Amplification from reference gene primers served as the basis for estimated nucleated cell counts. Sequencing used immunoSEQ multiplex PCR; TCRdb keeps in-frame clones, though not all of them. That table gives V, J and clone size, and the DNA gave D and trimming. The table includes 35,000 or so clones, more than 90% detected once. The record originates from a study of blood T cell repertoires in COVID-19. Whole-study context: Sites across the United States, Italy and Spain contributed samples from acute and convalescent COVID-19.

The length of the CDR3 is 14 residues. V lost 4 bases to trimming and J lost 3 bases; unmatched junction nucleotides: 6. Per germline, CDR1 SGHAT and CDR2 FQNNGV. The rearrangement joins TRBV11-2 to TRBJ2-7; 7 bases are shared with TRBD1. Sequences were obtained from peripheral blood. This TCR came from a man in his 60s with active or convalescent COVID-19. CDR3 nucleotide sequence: TGTGCCAGCAGCTGGACAGGAGACAACTACGAGCAGTACTTC. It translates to CASSWTGDNYEQYF.